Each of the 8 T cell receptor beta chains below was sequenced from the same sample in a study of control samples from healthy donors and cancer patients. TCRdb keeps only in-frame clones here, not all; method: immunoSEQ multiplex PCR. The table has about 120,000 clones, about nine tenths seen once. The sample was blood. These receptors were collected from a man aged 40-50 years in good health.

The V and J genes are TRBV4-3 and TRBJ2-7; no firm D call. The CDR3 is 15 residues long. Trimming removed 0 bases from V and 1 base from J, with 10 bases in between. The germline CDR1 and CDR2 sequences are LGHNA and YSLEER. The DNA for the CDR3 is TGCGCCAGCAGCCAAGACCTGGGCAGTTCCTACGAGCAGTACTTC. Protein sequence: CASSQDLGSSYEQYF.

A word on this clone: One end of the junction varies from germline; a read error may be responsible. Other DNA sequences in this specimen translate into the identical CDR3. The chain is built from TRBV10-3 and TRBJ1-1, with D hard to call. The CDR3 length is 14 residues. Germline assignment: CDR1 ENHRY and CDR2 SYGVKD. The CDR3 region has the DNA TGTGCCATCAACGTGGGGTACATGAACACTGAAGCCTTCTTT. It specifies CAINVGYMNTEAFF.

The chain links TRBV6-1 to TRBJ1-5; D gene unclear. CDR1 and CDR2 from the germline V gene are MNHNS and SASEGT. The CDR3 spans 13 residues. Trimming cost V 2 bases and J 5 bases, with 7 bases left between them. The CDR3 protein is CASSEKGYQPQHF. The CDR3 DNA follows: TGTGCCAGCAGTGAAAAAGGATATCAGCCCCAGCATTTT.

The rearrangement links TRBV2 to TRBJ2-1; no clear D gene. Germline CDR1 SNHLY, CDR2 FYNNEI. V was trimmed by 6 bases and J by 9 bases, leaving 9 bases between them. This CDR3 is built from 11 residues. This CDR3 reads CASSARSEQFF. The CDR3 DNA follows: TGTGCCAGCAGCGCCAGGTCTGAGCAGTTCTTC.

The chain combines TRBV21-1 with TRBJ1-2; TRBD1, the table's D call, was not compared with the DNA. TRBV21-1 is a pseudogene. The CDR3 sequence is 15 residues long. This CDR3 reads CASSKADTLDYGYTF. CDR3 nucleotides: TGTGCCAGCAGCAAAGCGGACACATTGGACTATGGCTACACCTTC.

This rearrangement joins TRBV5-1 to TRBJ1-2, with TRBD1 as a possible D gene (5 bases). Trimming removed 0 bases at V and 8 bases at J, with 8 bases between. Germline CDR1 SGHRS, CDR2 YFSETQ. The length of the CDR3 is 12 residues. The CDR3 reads CASSLAREGYTF. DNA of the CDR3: TGCGCCAGCAGCTTGGCCAGGGAAGGCTACACCTTC.

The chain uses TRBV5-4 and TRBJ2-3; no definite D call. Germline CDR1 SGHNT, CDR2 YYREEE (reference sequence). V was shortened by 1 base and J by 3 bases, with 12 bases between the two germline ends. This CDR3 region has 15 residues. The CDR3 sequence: CASSLYREVTDTQYF. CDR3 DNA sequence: TGTGCCAGCAGCTTGTATAGGGAAGTAACAGATACGCAGTATTTT.

CDR3 sequence (DNA): TGTGCCAGCAGTCGGTTACAGGGGAACTATGGCTACACCTTC. Translated: CASSRLQGNYGYTF. This sequence joins TRBV27 and TRBJ1-2; 7 nucleotides agree with TRBD1. The junction had 5 bases not matched to a gene; V was cut back by 5 bases and J by 2 bases. Germline V gives CDR1 MNHEY, CDR2 SMNVEV (reference sequence). This CDR3 region has 14 residues.